The TCR beta chain under discussion was sequenced for a study of T cells in lung cancer brain metastases (dated by TCRdb to 2017 to 2018). Background for the entire study: Of the approximately 22 patients, seventeen had a history of tobacco use, with a median of 40 pack-years. Of the 20 or so patients, some 18 received no interval therapy between resection of the primary and resection of the metastasis. The median interval between acquisition of the primary specimen and acquisition of the brain metastasis specimen was approximately 350 days. The study compared TCR beta CDR3 repertoires of fully resected primary non-small cell lung cancers with those of paired brain metastases. The cohort included roughly 20 patients who provided approximately 40 specimens, with each patient contributing one primary lung lesion and one brain metastasis. A median age at first diagnosis of roughly 56 years was recorded for the patients, of whom about nine were male and roughly 12 were female. An average DNA integrity number of approximately 3.7 was found in both primary and metastatic specimens, and no significant difference was detected between sites. The paper's findings and limits, for the study overall: The study could not control for the effects of preoperative corticosteroids on T cell infiltration in brain metastases. DNA fragmentation in the FFPE samples may have kept the complete infiltrating T cell repertoire from being retrieved. Significantly fewer unique productive clones were found in brain metastases than in paired primaries (median roughly 1,500 versus 4,600). A significantly larger repertoire fraction was made up by the ten most abundant clones in brain metastases than in primaries, which was suggestive of clonal expansion. Most clones were specific to a single lesion, and paired lesions overlapped only to a limited degree (mean Morisita index 0.23).

A word on this clone: The antigen it binds to is not known. No base qualities exist here, and no much larger clone lies one base off it.

Sequences SGHDT (CDR1) and YYEEEE (CDR2) are obtained from the germline V gene. From the cysteine up to the phenylalanine, the CDR3 has a length of 13 residues. CDR3 DNA only is kept here, 39 bases in frame from base 1. V trim: 4 bases; J trim: 3 bases; unmatched bases: 2. Each sample received between roughly 2 and 4.92 ug of genomic DNA as input, and paired samples received equal DNA input. TCR beta libraries were built with the immunoSEQ hsTCRbeta Kit using multiplexed V and J gene primers in two PCR steps. Pooled libraries, together with positive and negative controls, were sequenced on an Illumina MiSeq with a 100-cycle paired-end protocol. The original methods were these. The immunoSEQ vendor processed the raw data into normalized, annotated TCR beta repertoire reports. Richness was defined as unique clones by nucleotide sequence, and total richness was extrapolated with the iChao1 and Efron-Thisted estimators. Paired lesions were characterized and compared using Pielou's evenness, Simpson's index, top-ten clone proportional abundance, and the Morisita overlap index. The table comes from immuneACCESS by way of TCRdb, which keeps in-frame sequences with V and J called. Part of the clones is missing from these tables; in studies checked, under half for an unresolved V gene and the rest for unknown reasons. V, J and clone size reflect that table, while D and trimming were determined from the DNA. The sample includes about 4,200 clones, with about 90% observed a single time. The ten largest clones add up to about 8% of the sample.

Patients had resection either for delayed recurrence of a solitary brain metastasis or for synchronous oligometastatic disease. Patients with a history of multiple malignancies were excluded so that cancers other than NSCLC would not be included. Tumor areas were macrodissected from five or six deparaffinized around 9.1 um unstained sections under guidance from marked H&E slides. All specimens were formalin-fixed and paraffin-embedded (FFPE). The AllPrep DNA/RNA FFPE Kit was used for extraction of genomic DNA. Sequencing input: tumor tissue from the primary lung tumor. This specimen's cell subset or site label, per the study, means: primary lung cancer lesion. The rearranged chain carries TRBV5-6 and TRBJ1-2; 8 bases in between match TRBD1. This TCR was recovered from a man aged 55-75 years with non-small cell lung cancer. The CDR3 is CASSGQGDYGYTF. DNA sequence: TGTGCCAGCAGCGGACAGGGAGACTATGGCTACACCTTC.